This T cell receptor beta chain originates from a study of OX40 agonist ivuxolimab in advanced cancers. In the study overall: Participants, around 80% male, averaged roughly 60 years of age, ranging from roughly 23 to 80.

The table came from immunoSEQ multiplex PCR; TCRdb's copy has only in-frame clones and leaves some out. The sample contains 55,000 to 75,000 clones, around 86% of which appear only once. The CDR3 sequence is 15 residues long. The germline gives CDR1 SGHRS, CDR2 YFSETQ. V dropped 0 bases and J dropped 7 bases, with 13 bases sitting between them. As for this clone: Its target is unknown.

Points from the study as a whole: Antigen targets of the expanded peripheral T cells went undetermined.

Here the sequenced sample was CD4+ or CD8+ T cells sorted from blood, taken in a trial of the OX40 agonist ivuxolimab. The sequence derives from an adult with an advanced solid tumor such as melanoma, head and neck, liver or kidney cancer. The chain recombines TRBV5-1 with TRBJ1-4, with D tentatively TRBD1 (5 bases). The CDR3 DNA reads as TGCGCCAGCAGCTTGGCCGGGCAGGGAGGTGAAAAACTGTTTTTT. Amino acid sequence: CASSLAGQGGEKLFF.